The rows below give T cell receptor beta chains drawn from one sample of a study of T-cell reconstitution after alpha-beta-depleted transplantation in children. TCRdb analysed the PCR reads with MiXCR anew, one entry per CDR3 protein. The sample lists about 270,000 distinct CDR3 sequences, over 8% seen once, with around 10% in the top ten. Sequenced material: PBMCs from the stem cell graft donor, taken from the stem cell graft. These TCRs come from a human donor who donated a stem cell graft to a child with SCID. Both conserved end residues are part of each CDR3. D genes are given only for firm matches. The size entry is marked missing in some rows and otherwise reads once, few, many or a size class.

V: TRBV21-1
J: TRBJ1-2
D: NA
size: many
CDR3: CASSQGQTLHGYTF
DNA: TGTGCCAGCAGCCAAGGACAGACCCTCCATGGCTACACCTTC

V: TRBV9
J: TRBJ1-1
D: TRBD1
size: NA
CDR3: CASSGGTGPEAFF
DNA: TGTGCCAGCAGCGGGGGGACAGGGCCTGAAGCTTTCTTT

V: TRBV5-1
J: TRBJ2-5
D: TRBD1
size: few
CDR3: CASRGQGLAIGETQYF
DNA: TGCGCCAGCAGGGGACAGGGCCTGGCTATTGGCGAGACCCAGTACTTC

V: TRBV4-1
J: TRBJ2-5
D: NA
size: few
CDR3: CASSQIWSGTQETQYF
DNA: TGCGCCAGCAGCCAGATCTGGTCGGGGACCCAAGAGACCCAGTACTTC

V: TRBV12-3/TRBV12-4
J: TRBJ1-2
D: NA
size: NA
CDR3: CASSLWEPYTF
DNA: TGTGCCAGCAGTTTATGGGAGCCTTACACCTTC

V: TRBV29-1
J: TRBJ2-4
D: TRBD2
size: few
CDR3: CSVARTSGDIQYF
DNA: TGCAGCGTTGCCCGGACTAGCGGGGACATTCAGTACTTC

V: TRBV20-1
J: TRBJ2-7
D: NA
size: many
CDR3: CSARMGGSYEQYF
DNA: TGCAGTGCTAGAATGGGCGGGTCCTACGAGCAGTACTTC

V: TRBV12-3/TRBV12-4
J: TRBJ1-6
D: TRBD1
size: many
CDR3: CASSGQVTNSPLHF
DNA: TGTGCCAGCAGCGGACAGGTCACCAATTCACCCCTCCACTTT

V: TRBV20-1
J: TRBJ2-2
D: NA
size: many
CDR3: CSAMTQNTGELFF
DNA: TGCAGTGCTATGACACAAAACACCGGGGAGCTGTTTTTT

V: TRBV7-3
J: TRBJ2-2
D: NA
size: NA
CDR3: CASSPRTGLGTGELFF
DNA: TGTGCCAGCAGCCCTCGAACAGGGTTGGGAACCGGGGAGCTGTTTTTT

V: TRBV20-1
J: TRBJ1-4
D: NA
size: many
CDR3: CSARATVSTNEKLFF
DNA: TGCAGTGCTCGAGCGACAGTCTCAACTAATGAAAAACTGTTTTTT

V: TRBV5-1
J: TRBJ2-2
D: NA
size: few
CDR3: CASSFGQSNTGELFF
DNA: TGCGCCAGCAGCTTCGGACAGTCGAACACCGGGGAGCTGTTTTTT

V: TRBV13
J: TRBJ1-6
D: NA
size: many
CDR3: CASSLFGDSPLHF
DNA: TGTGCCAGCAGCTTATTTGGGGATTCACCCCTCCACTTT

V: TRBV18
J: TRBJ2-7
D: TRBD1
size: few
CDR3: CASSQPGQDMEQYF
DNA: TGTGCCAGCTCACAACCGGGACAGGATATGGAACAGTACTTC

V: TRBV2
J: TRBJ2-7
D: TRBD1
size: NA
CDR3: CASSAPATGTYEQYF
DNA: TGTGCCAGCAGTGCCCCCGCGACAGGGACCTACGAGCAGTACTTC

V: TRBV2
J: TRBJ2-3
D: NA
size: NA
CDR3: CASSEVWGDTQYF
DNA: TGTGCCAGCAGTGAGGTCTGGGGGGATACGCAGTATTTT